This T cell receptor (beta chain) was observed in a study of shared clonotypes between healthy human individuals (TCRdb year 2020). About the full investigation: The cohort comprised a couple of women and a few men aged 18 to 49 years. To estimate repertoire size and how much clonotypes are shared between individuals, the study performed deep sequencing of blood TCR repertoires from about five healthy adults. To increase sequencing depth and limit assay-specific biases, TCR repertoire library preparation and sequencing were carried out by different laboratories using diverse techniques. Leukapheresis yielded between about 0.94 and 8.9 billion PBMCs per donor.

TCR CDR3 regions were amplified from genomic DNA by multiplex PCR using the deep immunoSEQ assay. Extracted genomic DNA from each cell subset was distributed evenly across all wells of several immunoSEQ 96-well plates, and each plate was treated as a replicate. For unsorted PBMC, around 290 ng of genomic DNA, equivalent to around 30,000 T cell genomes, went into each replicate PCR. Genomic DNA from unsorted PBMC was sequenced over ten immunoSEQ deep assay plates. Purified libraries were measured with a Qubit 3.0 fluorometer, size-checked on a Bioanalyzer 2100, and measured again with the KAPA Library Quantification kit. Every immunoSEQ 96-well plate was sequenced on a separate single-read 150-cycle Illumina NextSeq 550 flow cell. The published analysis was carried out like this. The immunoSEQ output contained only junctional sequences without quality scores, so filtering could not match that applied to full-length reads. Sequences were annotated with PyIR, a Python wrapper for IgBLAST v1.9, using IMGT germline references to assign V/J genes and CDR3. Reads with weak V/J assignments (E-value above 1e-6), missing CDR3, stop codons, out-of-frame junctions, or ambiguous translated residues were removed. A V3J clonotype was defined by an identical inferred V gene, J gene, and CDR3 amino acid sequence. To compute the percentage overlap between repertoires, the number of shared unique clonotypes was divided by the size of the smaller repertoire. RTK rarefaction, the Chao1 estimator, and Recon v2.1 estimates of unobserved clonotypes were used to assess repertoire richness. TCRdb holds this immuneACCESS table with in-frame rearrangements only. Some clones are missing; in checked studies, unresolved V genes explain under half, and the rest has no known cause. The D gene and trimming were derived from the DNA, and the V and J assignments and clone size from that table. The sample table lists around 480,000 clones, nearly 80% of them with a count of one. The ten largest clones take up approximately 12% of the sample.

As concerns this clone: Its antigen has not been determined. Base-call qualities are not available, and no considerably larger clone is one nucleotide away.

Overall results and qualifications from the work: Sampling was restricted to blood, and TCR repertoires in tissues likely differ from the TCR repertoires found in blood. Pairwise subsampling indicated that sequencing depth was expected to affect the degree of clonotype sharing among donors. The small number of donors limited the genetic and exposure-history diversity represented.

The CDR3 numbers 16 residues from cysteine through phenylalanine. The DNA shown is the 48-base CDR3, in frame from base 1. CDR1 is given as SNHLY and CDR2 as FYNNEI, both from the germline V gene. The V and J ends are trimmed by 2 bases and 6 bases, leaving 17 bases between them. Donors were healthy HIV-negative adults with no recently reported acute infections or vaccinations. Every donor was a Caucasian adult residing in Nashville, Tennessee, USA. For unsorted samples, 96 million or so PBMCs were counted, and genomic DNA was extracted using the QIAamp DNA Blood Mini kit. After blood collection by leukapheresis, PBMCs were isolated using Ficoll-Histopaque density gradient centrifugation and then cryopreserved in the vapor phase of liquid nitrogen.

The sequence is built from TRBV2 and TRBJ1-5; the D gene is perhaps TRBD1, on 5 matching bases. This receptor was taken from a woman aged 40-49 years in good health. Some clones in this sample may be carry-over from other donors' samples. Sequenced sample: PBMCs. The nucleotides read TGTGCCAGCAGTGAAAGGGGCAGGGAGTCAAGTCAGCCCCAGCATTTT. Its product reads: CASSERGRESSQPQHF.